This T cell receptor beta chain was identified during a study of regulatory T cells in long-lasting Graves disease. Study-level results: Less diverse TCR repertoires were seen in persistent Graves' patients than in newly diagnosed ones.

TCR beta libraries were built with iRepertoire HTBI primers and Arm-PCR of CDR3 regions. Using its own MiXCR run on the multiplex PCR reads, TCRdb lists one record per CDR3 protein. The table has about 440,000 distinct CDR3 sequences, 15% seen once. Details on this clonotype: Its antigen is still unknown.

Time point of the sample: newly diagnosed GD, antithyroid drugs for less than 3 months. With RNA extracted from PBMCs as input, the TCR library was made. CDR1 is DFQATT, CDR2 SNEGSKA, per germline (reference sequence). The CDR3 contains 15 residues. J gave up 7 bases and V 5 bases, and 12 bases lay outside the gene matches. The sample was also linked to a second study, of T cells in Graves' hyperthyroidism and ophthalmopathy. As that study records: The HTBI set primed first-round TCR CDR3 RT-PCR.

The TCR sequence derives from a woman in her twenties or thirties with Graves disease. The V call is TRBV20-1, the J call TRBJ1-5; 9 nucleotides line up with TRBD1. Sequenced material: peripheral blood mononuclear cells (PBMCs), taken at new diagnosis, from a patient treated with antithyroid drugs. In nucleotides, the CDR3 is TGCAGTGCTCCCGTGGTACAGGGGGCAAAACAGCCCCAGCATTTT. Its translation is CSAPVVQGAKQPQHF.